The entry that follows covers one T cell receptor (beta chain) sequence. The sample comes from a study of blood T cell repertoires in COVID-19. For the study at large: The United States, Italy and Spain provided the acute and convalescent COVID-19 samples.

Per the original methods: Scientists estimated how many nucleated cells there were by amplifying reference gene primers. Measured with immunoSEQ multiplex PCR; TCRdb has only the in-frame clones, and not every one. The V and J calls and the clone size are those of that table, but D and trimming were determined from the DNA. The top ten hold approximately 1.1% of the sample, which has over 100,000 clones, 70% to 90% seen once. CDR1 is SGHTA, CDR2 FQGNSA, per germline. Trimming left V 1 base short and J 2 bases short, with 14 bases between. The CDR3 is 16 amino acids. The source material was peripheral blood. The V and J genes are TRBV7-2 and TRBJ1-2, with TRBD1 as a possible D gene (5 bases). This sequence originates from a human donor in a cohort sampled during active COVID-19. The DNA for the CDR3 is TGTGCCAGCAGCTTAGATTCTTTGAACAGGAACTATGGCTACACCTTC. This codes for CASSLDSLNRNYGYTF.